This TCR beta chain was identified in a study of T cells after yellow fever vaccination. Whole-study context: Fractions of limited cellularity were prepared by means of SMART-Seq v4 Ultra Low Input. Study observations and caveats: Booster samples showed a return of most primary-vaccination clones (approximately 96% CD4, about 85% CD8).

TCRdb reprocessed the 5' RACE reads with MiXCR, giving one entry per CDR3 protein. The sample consists of approximately 250,000 distinct CDR3 sequences, roughly 4.8% of them appearing once. Details on this clonotype: Its antigen is unidentified.

Germline V gives CDR1 SGDLS, CDR2 YYNGEE. The CDR3 is made up of 14 amino acids. V was shortened by 7 bases and J by 0 bases, with 10 bases between the two germline ends. Sequenced material: CD4+ T cells sorted from PBMCs, taken on the day of the yellow fever booster vaccination. This receptor was taken from a man in his late teens or twenties who received the YFV17D yellow fever vaccine. The chain couples TRBV9 to TRBJ2-2; D might be TRBD1 or TRBD2, each matching 5 bases. CDR3 in amino acids: CASRDLSNTGELFF. The CDR3 DNA reads TGTGCCAGCCGGGACCTATCGAACACCGGGGAGCTGTTTTTT.